This note documents a single T cell receptor (beta chain) sequence. The entry originates in a study of Ad26.COV2.S vaccination and SARS-CoV-2 variants. J was trimmed by 0 bases and V by 7 bases; bases with no gene match: 9. The germline CDR1 and CDR2 sequences are SGHAT and FQNNGV. CDR3 length equals 15 residues. Treatment denoted: roughly 18 received Ad26.COV2.S at low or high dose, single or two shots; a few received placebo; per-sample allocation not given. At day 63 after the first vaccine or placebo injection, samples were drawn. Donation came from an adult in Boston who was aged 18-55 years. This table comes from immunoSEQ multiplex PCR, and its TCRdb copy is limited to in-frame clones, with some not included. The table shows about 680,000 clones, with approximately 88% occurring only once.

This sequence joins TRBV11-2 and TRBJ2-7; TRBD2 agrees at 7 bases. The receptor's source is a person aged 18-65 years who received the Ad26.COV2.S COVID-19 vaccine or a placebo. The material was peripheral blood, obtained in a trial of Ad26.COV2.S vaccine versus placebo. CDR3 nucleotide sequence: TGTGCCAGCACCATTCTGCCGGGGGGCTCCTACGAGCAGTACTTC. This encodes CASTILPGGSYEQYF.